This TCR beta chain appears in the sequencing data of a study of blood T cell repertoires in COVID-19. In the study overall: Specimens from acute and convalescent COVID-19 originated in the United States, Italy and Spain. T cells, B-cell-depleted T cells, or PBMCs supplied cDNA or gDNA.

Under the authors' procedure: How many nucleated cells were present was estimated from reference gene primer amplification. This table comes from immunoSEQ multiplex PCR, and its TCRdb copy is limited to in-frame clones, with some not included. The DNA gave D and trimming, while V, J and clone size come from that table. Among 97,000 or so clones listed, around nine tenths were seen once. CDR1 and CDR2 (germline): ENHRY, SYGVKD. This CDR3 is built from 15 residues. Unmatched junction bases numbered 8, after V lost 7 bases and J lost 4 bases. The TCR originated in a man aged 45 to 65 with active or convalescent COVID-19. This rearrangement joins TRBV10-3 to TRBJ2-2; TRBD2 matches 8 bases. Material: peripheral blood. The CDR3 region is CAINRGGRSTGELFF. In DNA, the CDR3 is TGTGCCATCAACCGCGGGGGGCGATCCACCGGGGAGCTGTTTTTT.